A single sample is the source of the 2 T cell receptor beta chains below, sequenced in a study of blood T cell repertoires in COVID-19. The method was immunoSEQ multiplex PCR; TCRdb's version includes in-frame clones alone and lacks a portion of them. The data contain fewer than 200,000 clones, roughly four fifths of them seen just once; the ten biggest clones take up 7.6%. The sample taken for sequencing was peripheral blood. Receptors originate from an older woman with COVID-19, enrolled during active disease.

The chain has TRBV6-2 or TRBV6-3 and TRBJ2-3; 9 nucleotides line up with TRBD2. Germline CDR1 reads MNHEY; CDR2 reads SVGEGT. This CDR3 spans 17 amino acids. The ends lost 2 bases at V and 1 base at J; junction bases unmatched: 7. CDR3 coding DNA: TGTGCCAGCAGTTACGTAGGCGGGAGGGCCGGCACAGATACGCAGTATTTT. This encodes CASSYVGGRAGTDTQYF.

In its sample, this clone was seen once. The CDR3 spells CASSALPQGTSGELFF. The CDR3 DNA follows: TGTGCCAGCAGCGCCTTACCACAGGGAACTTCCGGGGAGCTGTTTTTT. The V call is TRBV9, the J call TRBJ2-2, with a tentative D call TRBD1 (6 bases). The germline V and J ends were trimmed by 3 bases and 6 bases, with 18 bases remaining between them. Per the germline V gene, CDR1 is SGDLS and CDR2 is YYNGEE. The CDR3 covers 16 residues.